The present T cell receptor beta chain was sequenced within a study of regulatory T cells in long-lasting Graves disease. This sample's time point: newly diagnosed GD, antithyroid drugs for less than 3 months. PBMCs were the source of the RNA used for TCR sequencing. Peripheral blood, around 9.7 milliliters per patient, was collected in EDTA tubes. Library construction for TCR beta used iRepertoire HTBI primers and Arm-PCR of CDR3 regions. TCRdb fed the multiplex PCR reads into MiXCR, producing one record per CDR3 protein. The table has roughly 560,000 distinct CDR3 sequences, about 11% seen once. Germline assignment: CDR1 SEHNR and CDR2 FQNEAQ (reference sequence). CDR3 length: 15 amino acids. Trimming shortened V by 7 bases and J by 5 bases, and 21 bases separated the two germline ends. These records were also assigned to another study, of T cells in Graves' hyperthyroidism and ophthalmopathy.

The V and J genes are TRBV7-9 and TRBJ2-7, with D perhaps matching TRBD2 (6 bases). This specimen consisted of peripheral blood mononuclear cells (PBMCs), obtained at new diagnosis, from a patient treated with antithyroid drugs. This receptor was obtained from a woman aged 25 to 39 with Graves disease. The CDR3 DNA is TGTGCCAGCATCTCTTCAGTCTGGGAGGACGACGAGCAGTACTTC. This sequence encodes CASISSVWEDDEQYF.